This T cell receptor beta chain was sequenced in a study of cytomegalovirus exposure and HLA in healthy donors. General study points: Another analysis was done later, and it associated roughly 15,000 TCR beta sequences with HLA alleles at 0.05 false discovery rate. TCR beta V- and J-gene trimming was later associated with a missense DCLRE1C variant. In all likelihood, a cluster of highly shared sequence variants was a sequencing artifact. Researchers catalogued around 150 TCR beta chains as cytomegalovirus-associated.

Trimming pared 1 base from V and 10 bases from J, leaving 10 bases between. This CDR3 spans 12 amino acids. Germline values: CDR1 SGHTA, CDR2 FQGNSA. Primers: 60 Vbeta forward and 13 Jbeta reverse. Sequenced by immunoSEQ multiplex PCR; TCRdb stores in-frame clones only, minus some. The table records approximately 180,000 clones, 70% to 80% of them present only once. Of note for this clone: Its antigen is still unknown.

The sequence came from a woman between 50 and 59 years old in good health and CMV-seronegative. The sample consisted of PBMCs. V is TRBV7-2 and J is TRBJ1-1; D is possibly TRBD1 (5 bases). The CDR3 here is CASSLEGVGAFF. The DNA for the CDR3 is TGTGCCAGCAGCTTAGAAGGGGTAGGAGCTTTCTTT.